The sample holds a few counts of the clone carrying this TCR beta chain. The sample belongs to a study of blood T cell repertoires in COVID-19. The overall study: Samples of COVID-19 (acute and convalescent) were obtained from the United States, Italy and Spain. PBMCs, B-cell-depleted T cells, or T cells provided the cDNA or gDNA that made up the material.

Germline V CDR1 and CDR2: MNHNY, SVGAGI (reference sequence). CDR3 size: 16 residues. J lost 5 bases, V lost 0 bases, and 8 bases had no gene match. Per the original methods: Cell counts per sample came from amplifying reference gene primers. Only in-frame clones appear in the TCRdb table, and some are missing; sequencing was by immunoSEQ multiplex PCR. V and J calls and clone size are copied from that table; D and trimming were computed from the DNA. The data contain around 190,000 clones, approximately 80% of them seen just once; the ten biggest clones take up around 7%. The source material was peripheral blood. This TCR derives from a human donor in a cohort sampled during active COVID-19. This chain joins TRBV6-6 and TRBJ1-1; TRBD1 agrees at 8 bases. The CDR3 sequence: CASSYSTGAQGTEAFF. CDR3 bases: TGTGCCAGCAGTTACTCGACAGGGGCCCAGGGGACTGAAGCTTTCTTT.